The rows below give T cell receptor beta chains drawn from one sample of a study of human T cells and chemical hapten exposure. TCRdb used MiXCR to reprocess the RACE reads, holding one entry per CDR3 protein. The repertoire holds about 98,000 distinct CDR3 sequences, with about a tenth as singletons. The specimen comprised whole blood, sampled in connection with sensitization to the hapten diphenylcyclopropenone (DPC). Receptors originate from a woman in her sixties or seventies with alopecia areata. Some clones in this sample may be carry-over from other donors' samples. CDR3s include the opening cysteine and the closing phenylalanine or tryptophan. The order of the fields is J gene, V gene, clone size, D gene, CDR3 DNA, CDR3 protein. D genes are given only for firm matches. Size is stated for part of the rows, as once, few or many counts, or as a class when the clone is expanded.

J gene: TRBJ1-1; V gene: TRBV5-1; clone size: many; D gene: TRBD1; CDR3 DNA: TGCGCCAGCAGCCCTGGACAGGCCTACACTGAAGCTTTCTTT; CDR3 protein: CASSPGQAYTEAFF
J gene: TRBJ2-2; V gene: TRBV7-9; clone size: many; D gene: TRBD1; CDR3 DNA: TGTGCCAGCAGCTTACGGACAGGGGGCACCGGGGAGCTGTTTTTT; CDR3 protein: CASSLRTGGTGELFF
J gene: TRBJ2-1; V gene: TRBV29-1; clone size: many; D gene: TRBD1; CDR3 DNA: TGCAGCGCACCTCCCCGAGGGACAGGCGGCTACAATGAGCAGTTCTTC; CDR3 protein: CSAPPRGTGGYNEQFF
J gene: TRBJ1-3; V gene: TRBV24-1; clone size: -; D gene: -; CDR3 DNA: TGTGCCACCAGTGATTTTTTCGGATCCTCTGGAAACACCATATATTTT; CDR3 protein: CATSDFFGSSGNTIYF
J gene: TRBJ1-1; V gene: TRBV7-9; clone size: many; D gene: TRBD1; CDR3 DNA: TGTGCCAGCAGGCGTGGACAGGGGGCGACTGAAGCTTTCTTT; CDR3 protein: CASRRGQGATEAFF
J gene: TRBJ2-3; V gene: TRBV6-4; clone size: -; D gene: TRBD2; CDR3 DNA: TGTGCCAGCACGAGTAGCGGGGGGGCCAGGGCAGATACGCAGTATTTT; CDR3 protein: CASTSSGGARADTQYF
J gene: TRBJ2-2; V gene: TRBV4-1; clone size: many; D gene: -; CDR3 DNA: TGCGCCAGCAGCCACCCCATGGGGCTAGCGAAAGGCATTGACACCGGGGAGCTGTTTTTT; CDR3 protein: CASSHPMGLAKGIDTGELFF
J gene: TRBJ2-1; V gene: TRBV14; clone size: few; D gene: -; CDR3 DNA: TGTGCCAGCAGCCTGGGGGCGCACAGACCCTACAATGAGCAGTTCTTC; CDR3 protein: CASSLGAHRPYNEQFF
J gene: TRBJ1-5; V gene: TRBV2; clone size: many; D gene: -; CDR3 DNA: TGTGCCAGCAGGCAGACAGCGCTCAATCAGCCCCAGCATTTT; CDR3 protein: CASRQTALNQPQHF
J gene: TRBJ2-7; V gene: TRBV6-1; clone size: few; D gene: TRBD2; CDR3 DNA: TGTGCCAGCAGGGGACTAGCCTCCTACGAGCAGTACTTC; CDR3 protein: CASRGLASYEQYF
J gene: TRBJ1-2; V gene: TRBV3-1; clone size: few; D gene: -; CDR3 DNA: TGTGCCAGCAGCCAAGTCGGGAAGGGGCCGAACTATGGCTACACCTTC; CDR3 protein: CASSQVGKGPNYGYTF
J gene: TRBJ1-1; V gene: TRBV12-5; clone size: -; D gene: -; CDR3 DNA: TGTGCTGCGGGGGAAGGCCCTGAAGCTTTCTTT; CDR3 protein: CAAGEGPEAFF
J gene: TRBJ1-1; V gene: TRBV7-3; clone size: few; D gene: -; CDR3 DNA: TGTGCCAGCAGCTTATACTCAGGGAGCAACACTGAAGCTTTCTTT; CDR3 protein: CASSLYSGSNTEAFF
J gene: TRBJ2-7; V gene: TRBV10-1; clone size: many; D gene: -; CDR3 DNA: TGCGCCAGCAGTGACACGGGGGCCTACCCGTACGAGCAGTACTTC; CDR3 protein: CASSDTGAYPYEQYF
J gene: TRBJ2-5; V gene: TRBV28; clone size: many; D gene: -; CDR3 DNA: TGTGCCAGCAGGGACGGAAACTTTGGAGAGACCCAGTACTTC; CDR3 protein: CASRDGNFGETQYF
J gene: TRBJ1-5; V gene: TRBV18; clone size: many; D gene: TRBD1; CDR3 DNA: TGTGCCAGCTCACCTGCCCTGGACAGGGCCCTTCAGCCCCAGCATTTT; CDR3 protein: CASSPALDRALQPQHF